These 10 T cell receptor beta chains were all obtained from the same sample, sequenced in a study of response to subunit inactivated influenza vaccine. TCRdb reprocessed the RT-PCR reads with MiXCR, giving one entry per CDR3 protein. The sample shows roughly 780,000 distinct CDR3 sequences, under 20% of them seen only once. The sample in question was PBMCs from blood, obtained about 5 days after vaccination. These TCRs come from a man aged 45-60 years who received an inactivated influenza vaccine.

This clonotype was counted a few times. The V gene is TRBV12-3 or TRBV12-4, the J gene TRBJ2-1, with a weak D call TRBD2 (5 bases). The V end was cut by 3 bases, the J end by 4 bases, with 13 bases between. The CDR3 runs 15 residues. The CDR3 DNA follows: TGTGCCAGCAGTTTCGTGGGAGCTGGTTACAATGAGCAGTTCTTC. Amino acids: CASSFVGAGYNEQFF.

The CDR3 DNA reads as TGTGCCAGCAGTGAATTATATGAGCAGTTCTTC. It translates to CASSELYEQFF. This chain connects TRBV6-2 or TRBV6-3 to TRBJ2-1, with no clear D. Looked up from germline, CDR1 is MNHEY and CDR2 is SVGEGT. The ends were cut back, 5 bases at V and 8 bases at J, with 7 bases in the middle. The CDR3 is made up of 11 amino acids.

This chain joins TRBV29-1 and TRBJ2-7, with a possible D match to TRBD2 (6 bases). V shed 2 bases and J shed 2 bases, with 13 bases lying between them. Germline CDR1 SQVTM, CDR2 ANQGSEA. There are 14 residues in the CDR3. The CDR3 region has the DNA TGCAGCGTTGAATACGAGCGGGCCCCCTACGAGCAGTACTTC. Translated, it gives CSVEYERAPYEQYF.

This clonotype was seen once. This clone may be a read error of a much larger clone one base away. V and J are TRBV12-3 or TRBV12-4 and TRBJ2-1, with 11 bases aligning to TRBD2. V dropped 10 bases and J dropped 6; count of bases not matched to a gene: 11. This CDR3 region has 15 residues. CDR3: CATSPQLAGVNEQFF. In DNA form, the CDR3 reads TGTGCCACCAGCCCCCAACTAGCGGGAGTCAATGAGCAGTTCTTC.

This clonotype was seen a handful of times. The chain employs TRBV10-3 and TRBJ2-5; D remains ambiguous. Trimming took off 3 bases at V and 1 base at J, with 9 bases between the two ends. The germline CDR1 and CDR2 sequences are ENHRY and SYGVKD. CDR3 length: 14 amino acids. In DNA form, the CDR3 reads TGTGCCATCAGTGATCCGGTGGTCCAAGAGACCCAGTACTTC. Amino acids: CAISDPVVQETQYF.

This chain joins TRBV29-1 and TRBJ2-1; D is possibly TRBD1 (5 bases). Trimming took off 4 bases at V and 6 bases at J, with 13 bases between the two ends. Germline CDR1 and CDR2: SQVTM and ANQGSEA. The CDR3 is made up of 13 amino acids. CDR3 sequence: CSVAKARGNEQFF. CDR3 nucleotides: TGCAGCGTTGCGAAGGCTAGGGGCAATGAGCAGTTCTTC.

The V and J genes are TRBV4-3 and TRBJ2-7; D not resolved. Looked up from germline, CDR1 is LGHNA and CDR2 is YSLEER. Trimming took 1 base from V and 0 from J, leaving 7 bases between them. CDR3 length: 14 amino acids. The CDR3 coding sequence is TGCGCCAGCAGCCAAGGACCCAACTCCTACGAGCAGTACTTC. Protein product: CASSQGPNSYEQYF.

The V gene is TRBV29-1, the J gene TRBJ2-3; perhaps TRBD1 as D (5 bases). The CDR3 is 16 amino acids. The ends were cut back, 4 bases at V and 0 bases at J, with 17 bases in the middle. Germline V gene lookup returns CDR1 SQVTM and CDR2 ANQGSEA. CDR3 bases: TGCAGCGTTGGCCGCCCCCAGGGTTTTAGCACAGATACGCAGTATTTT. This translates into CSVGRPQGFSTDTQYF.

This clonotype was recorded a few times. The chain employs TRBV27 and TRBJ2-7; TRBD2 might be the D (6 bases). The V and J ends lost 2 bases and 2 bases respectively, with 19 bases between them. The CDR3 extends over 17 amino acids. CDR1 and CDR2 (germline): MNHEY, SMNVEV (reference sequence). CDR3 nucleotides: TGTGCCAGCAGTTTAGGTTCCCGGGGGACCCTTCCCTACGAGCAGTACTTC. This codes for CASSLGSRGTLPYEQYF.

There are a few counts of this clonotype. J is TRBJ2-5 and V is TRBV6-5, with a possible D match to TRBD2 (5 bases). The CDR3 runs 17 residues. The germline CDR1 and CDR2 sequences are MNHEY and SVGAGI. V was trimmed by 0 bases and J by 2 bases, leaving 16 bases between them. The CDR3 here is CASSYSMGAYRQETQYF. The CDR3 nucleotides read TGTGCCAGCAGTTACTCGATGGGAGCGTACCGGCAAGAGACCCAGTACTTC.